Here is one T cell receptor beta chain with its context. V lost 4 bases and J lost 4; bases outside the gene matches: 7. The CDR3 has 16 amino acids. Germline V CDR1 and CDR2: SGHRS, YFSETQ. This sample is drawn from a study of blood T cell repertoires in COVID-19. This table comes from immunoSEQ multiplex PCR, and its TCRdb copy is limited to in-frame clones, with some not included. The table includes 55,000 to 70,000 clones, roughly 85% detected once. The chain uses TRBV5-1 and TRBJ2-1; the match to TRBD1 covers 11 bases. Sequencing input: peripheral blood. The receptor's source is a woman between 55 and 75 years old with COVID-19, enrolled during active disease. CDR3 bases: TGCGCCAGCAGCATCGGGACAGGGGGTGGGTACAATGAGCAGTTCTTC. It encodes CASSIGTGGGYNEQFF.